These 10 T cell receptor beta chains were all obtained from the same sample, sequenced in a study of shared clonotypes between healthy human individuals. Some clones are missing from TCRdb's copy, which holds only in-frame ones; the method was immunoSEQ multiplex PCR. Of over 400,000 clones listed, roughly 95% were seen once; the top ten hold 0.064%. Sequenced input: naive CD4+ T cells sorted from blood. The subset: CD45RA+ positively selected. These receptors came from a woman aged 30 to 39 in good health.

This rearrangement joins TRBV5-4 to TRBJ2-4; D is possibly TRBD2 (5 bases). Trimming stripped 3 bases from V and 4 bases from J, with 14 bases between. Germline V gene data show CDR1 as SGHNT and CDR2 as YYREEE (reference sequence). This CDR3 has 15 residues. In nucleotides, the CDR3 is TGTGCCAGCAGCTCGGTACTAGTTGGGAAAAACATTCAGTACTTC. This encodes CASSSVLVGKNIQYF. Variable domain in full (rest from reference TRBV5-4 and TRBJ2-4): ETGVTQSPTHLIKTRGQQVTLRCSSQSGHNTVSWYQQALGQGPQFIFQYYREEENGRGNFPPRFSGLQFPNYSSELNVNALELDDSALYLCASSSVLVGKNIQYFGAGTRLSVL.

The CDR3 reads CASSLVGIGNTIYF. CDR3 coding DNA: TGTGCCAGCAGTTTAGTGGGGATTGGAAACACCATATATTTT. The rearrangement joins TRBV28 to TRBJ1-3; D remains unclear. CDR3 length: 14 amino acids. Germline V lookup: CDR1 MDHEN, CDR2 SYDVKM. V shed 2 bases and J shed 3 bases, with 8 bases lying between them.

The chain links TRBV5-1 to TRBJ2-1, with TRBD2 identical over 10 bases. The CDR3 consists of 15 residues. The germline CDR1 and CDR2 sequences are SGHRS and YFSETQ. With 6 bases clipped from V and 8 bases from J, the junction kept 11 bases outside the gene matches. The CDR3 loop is CASTPPSGRFDEQFF. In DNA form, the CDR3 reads TGCGCCAGCACGCCCCCTAGCGGGAGATTCGATGAGCAGTTCTTC.

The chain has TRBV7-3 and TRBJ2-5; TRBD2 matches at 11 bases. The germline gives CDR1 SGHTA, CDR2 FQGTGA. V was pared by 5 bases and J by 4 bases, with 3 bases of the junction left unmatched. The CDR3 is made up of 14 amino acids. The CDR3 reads CASSPTSGRETQYF. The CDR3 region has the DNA TGTGCCAGCAGCCCAACTAGCGGGAGAGAGACCCAGTACTTC.

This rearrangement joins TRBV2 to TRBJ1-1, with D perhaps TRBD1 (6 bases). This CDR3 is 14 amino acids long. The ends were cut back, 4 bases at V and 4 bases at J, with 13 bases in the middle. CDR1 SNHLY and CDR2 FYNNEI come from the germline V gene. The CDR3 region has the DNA TGTGCCAGCAGTGGTTTGGGGGCCGGCACTGAAGCTTTCTTT. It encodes CASSGLGAGTEAFF.

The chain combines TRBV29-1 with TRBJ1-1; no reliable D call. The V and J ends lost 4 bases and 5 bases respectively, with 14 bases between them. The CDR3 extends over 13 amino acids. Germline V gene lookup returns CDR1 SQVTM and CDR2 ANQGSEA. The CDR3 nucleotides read TGCAGCGTTGGTTTGGGGTCGCTGACTGAAGCTTTCTTT. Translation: CSVGLGSLTEAFF.

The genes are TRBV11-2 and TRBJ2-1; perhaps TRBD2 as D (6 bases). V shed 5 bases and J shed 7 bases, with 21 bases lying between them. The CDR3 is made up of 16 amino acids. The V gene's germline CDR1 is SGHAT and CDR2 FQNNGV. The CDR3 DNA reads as TGTGCCAGCAGCCTCCGGTCCTCCGGGAGTTATAATGAGCAGTTCTTC. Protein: CASSLRSSGSYNEQFF.

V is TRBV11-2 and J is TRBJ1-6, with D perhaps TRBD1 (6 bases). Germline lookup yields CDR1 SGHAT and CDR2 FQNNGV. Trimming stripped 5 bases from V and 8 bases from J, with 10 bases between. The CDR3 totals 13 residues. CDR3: CASSQGLDSPLHF. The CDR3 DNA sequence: TGTGCCAGCAGCCAGGGGTTGGATTCACCCCTCCACTTT.

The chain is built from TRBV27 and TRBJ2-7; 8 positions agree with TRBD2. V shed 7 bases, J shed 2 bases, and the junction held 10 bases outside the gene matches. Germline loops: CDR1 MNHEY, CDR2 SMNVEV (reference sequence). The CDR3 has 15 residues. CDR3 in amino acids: CASKLSSGSTYEQYF. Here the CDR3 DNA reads TGTGCCAGCAAGTTGTCTAGCGGGTCAACCTACGAGCAGTACTTC.

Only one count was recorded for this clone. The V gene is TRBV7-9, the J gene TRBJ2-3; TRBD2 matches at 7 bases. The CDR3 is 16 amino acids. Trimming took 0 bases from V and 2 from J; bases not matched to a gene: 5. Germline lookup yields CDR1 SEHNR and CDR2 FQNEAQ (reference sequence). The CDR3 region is CASSLAYQRDTDTQYF. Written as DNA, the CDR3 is TGTGCCAGCAGCTTAGCGTACCAGCGGGACACAGATACGCAGTATTTT. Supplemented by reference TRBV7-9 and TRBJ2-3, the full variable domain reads DTGVSQNPRHKITKRGQNVTFRCDPISEHNRLYWYRQTLGQGPEFLTYFQNEAQLEKSRLLSDRFSAERPKGSFSTLEIQRTEQGDSAMYLCASSLAYQRDTDTQYFGPGTRLTVL.